The rows below give T cell receptor beta chains drawn from one sample of a study of blood T cell repertoires in COVID-19. TCRdb's table, derived via immunoSEQ multiplex PCR, lists solely in-frame clones and lacks some. The table lists more than 300,000 clones, around 82% of them singletons. Sequences were obtained from peripheral blood. Receptor source: a woman between 45 and 60 years old with acute or convalescent COVID-19. Each CDR3 is given with its conserved first and last residue. The D gene is left open where the match is weak. The size field is filled for only some rows; it gives once, few, many or a size class.

CDR3 length: 14
clone size: .
J gene: TRBJ1-5
V gene: TRBV2
D gene: .
CDR3 DNA: TGTGCCAGCAAAGAAGATGGGGGGAATCAGCCCCAGCATTTT
CDR3 protein: CASKEDGGNQPQHF

CDR3 length: 14
clone size: .
J gene: TRBJ1-1
V gene: TRBV27
D gene: .
CDR3 DNA: TGTGCCAGCAGTCTACAGGGATTTAGCACTGAAGCTTTCTTT
CDR3 protein: CASSLQGFSTEAFF

CDR3 length: 15
clone size: .
J gene: TRBJ2-1
V gene: TRBV29-1
D gene: TRBD1
CDR3 DNA: TGCAGCGTTGAGGGGTCCGGGACAGGGATTTATGAGCAGTTCTTC
CDR3 protein: CSVEGSGTGIYEQFF

CDR3 length: 14
clone size: .
J gene: TRBJ1-1
V gene: TRBV30
D gene: TRBD1
CDR3 DNA: TGTGCCTGGAGTCGACAGGGGGCGAGGACTGAAGCTTTCTTT
CDR3 protein: CAWSRQGARTEAFF

CDR3 length: 17
clone size: .
J gene: TRBJ1-2
V gene: TRBV7-2
D gene: TRBD1
CDR3 DNA: TGTGCCAGCAGCTTAGGCCTCTCAGGGGGCTACCACTATGGCTACACCTTC
CDR3 protein: CASSLGLSGGYHYGYTF

CDR3 length: 13
clone size: .
J gene: TRBJ2-5
V gene: TRBV27
D gene: .
CDR3 DNA: TGTGCCAGCAGTTGGGCTCTCCGGGAGACCCAGTACTTC
CDR3 protein: CASSWALRETQYF

CDR3 length: 15
clone size: .
J gene: TRBJ2-1
V gene: TRBV13
D gene: .
CDR3 DNA: TGTGCCAGCAGCTTTTACTCTATCGGGGGCAATGAGCAGTTCTTC
CDR3 protein: CASSFYSIGGNEQFF

CDR3 length: 14
clone size: .
J gene: TRBJ1-4
V gene: TRBV9
D gene: .
CDR3 DNA: TGTGCCAGCAGCGAACATTCAACTAATGAAAAACTGTTTTTT
CDR3 protein: CASSEHSTNEKLFF

CDR3 length: 15
clone size: .
J gene: TRBJ1-4
V gene: TRBV9
D gene: TRBD1
CDR3 DNA: TGTGCCAGCAGCGCGATGGGACAGGGAGGGGAAAAACTGTTTTTT
CDR3 protein: CASSAMGQGGEKLFF

CDR3 length: 14
clone size: .
J gene: TRBJ2-4
V gene: TRBV30
D gene: TRBD2
CDR3 DNA: TGTGCCTGGGGGGACCCGGGGGGGTCGGACATTCAGTACTTC
CDR3 protein: CAWGDPGGSDIQYF

CDR3 length: 13
clone size: .
J gene: TRBJ1-2
V gene: TRBV11-1
D gene: .
CDR3 DNA: TGTGCCAGCAGCTTAGGCCAGGTGGATGGCTACACCTTC
CDR3 protein: CASSLGQVDGYTF

CDR3 length: 15
clone size: .
J gene: TRBJ1-1
V gene: TRBV18
D gene: .
CDR3 DNA: TGTGCCAGCTCACAAAAGAGCGTCCAAGACACTGAAGCTTTCTTT
CDR3 protein: CASSQKSVQDTEAFF

CDR3 length: 20
clone size: .
J gene: TRBJ1-4
V gene: TRBV19
D gene: TRBD1
CDR3 DNA: TGTGCCAGTAGTGCCCCCCTCCGGGGACAGGTGGGGTACGCTAATGAAAAACTGTTTTTT
CDR3 protein: CASSAPLRGQVGYANEKLFF

CDR3 length: 15
clone size: .
J gene: TRBJ1-2
V gene: TRBV19
D gene: .
CDR3 DNA: TGTGCCAGTACCCGAAGAGGGAGCAGTGACTATGGCTACACCTTC
CDR3 protein: CASTRRGSSDYGYTF

CDR3 length: 19
clone size: once
J gene: TRBJ2-2
V gene: TRBV13
D gene: TRBD2
CDR3 DNA: TGTGCCAGCAGCTTACGGTTAAGGACTAGCGGGAGGAACACCGGGGAGCTGTTTTTT
CDR3 protein: CASSLRLRTSGRNTGELFF

CDR3 length: 14
clone size: .
J gene: TRBJ1-1
V gene: TRBV6-2/TRBV6-3
D gene: TRBD1
CDR3 DNA: TGTGCCAGCAGTCCAGGGGGCACGAACACTGAAGCTTTCTTT
CDR3 protein: CASSPGGTNTEAFF

CDR3 length: 12
clone size: .
J gene: TRBJ2-7
V gene: TRBV6-5
D gene: .
CDR3 DNA: TGTGCCAGCAGCAGGGGAACCTACGAGCAGTACTTC
CDR3 protein: CASSRGTYEQYF

CDR3 length: 15
clone size: .
J gene: TRBJ1-2
V gene: TRBV6-2/TRBV6-3
D gene: .
CDR3 DNA: TGTGCCAGCACCCCCGCCGGACCAGGGCAAGAGGGCTACACCTTC
CDR3 protein: CASTPAGPGQEGYTF

CDR3 length: 11
clone size: .
J gene: TRBJ1-6
V gene: TRBV6-5
D gene: .
CDR3 DNA: TGTGCCACCGGTTCGGTTTCACCCCTCCACTTT
CDR3 protein: CATGSVSPLHF

CDR3 length: 15
clone size: once
J gene: TRBJ1-1
V gene: TRBV28
D gene: .
CDR3 DNA: TGTGCCAGTCCCGGGGACTCCCCCGGGAACACTGAAGCTTTCTTT
CDR3 protein: CASPGDSPGNTEAFF

CDR3 length: 15
clone size: .
J gene: TRBJ2-3
V gene: TRBV19
D gene: TRBD1
CDR3 DNA: TGTGCCAGTAGTAACGGGGACAGGGTCACAGATACGCAGTATTTT
CDR3 protein: CASSNGDRVTDTQYF

CDR3 length: 14
clone size: .
J gene: TRBJ1-5
V gene: TRBV19
D gene: .
CDR3 DNA: TGTGCCAGTAGTACCGGGACACCTGATCAGCCCCAGCATTTT
CDR3 protein: CASSTGTPDQPQHF

CDR3 length: 12
clone size: .
J gene: TRBJ1-2
V gene: TRBV7-2
D gene: .
CDR3 DNA: TGTGCCAGCAGCTTAAACAGGGAAGGCTACACCTTC
CDR3 protein: CASSLNREGYTF

CDR3 length: 11
clone size: .
J gene: TRBJ2-5
V gene: TRBV12-3/TRBV12-4
D gene: .
CDR3 DNA: TGTGCCAGCAGTTCTCAGGAGACCCAGTACTTC
CDR3 protein: CASSSQETQYF

CDR3 length: 19
clone size: .
J gene: TRBJ1-4
V gene: TRBV6-1
D gene: TRBD1
CDR3 DNA: TGTGCCAGCAGTGATTCCATGGGCGGGACAGGGAGAAGTAATGAAAAACTGTTTTTT
CDR3 protein: CASSDSMGGTGRSNEKLFF

CDR3 length: 17
clone size: .
J gene: TRBJ2-2
V gene: TRBV5-1
D gene: .
CDR3 DNA: TGCGCCAGCAGCTTGAGGTCTGCGACTACGAACACCGGGGAGCTGTTTTTT
CDR3 protein: CASSLRSATTNTGELFF

CDR3 length: 14
clone size: .
J gene: TRBJ1-2
V gene: TRBV19
D gene: .
CDR3 DNA: TGTGCCAGTAGTTCCCTCCCTCCCTTCTATGGCTACACCTTC
CDR3 protein: CASSSLPPFYGYTF

CDR3 length: 12
clone size: once
J gene: TRBJ1-1
V gene: TRBV2
D gene: .
CDR3 DNA: TGTGCCAGCAGTGTGAGGAACACTGAAGCTTTCTTT
CDR3 protein: CASSVRNTEAFF

CDR3 length: 15
clone size: .
J gene: TRBJ2-3
V gene: TRBV7-8
D gene: .
CDR3 DNA: TGTGCCAGCAGCTCCATAGCGAGAACCACAGATACGCAGTATTTT
CDR3 protein: CASSSIARTTDTQYF

CDR3 length: 16
clone size: .
J gene: TRBJ2-1
V gene: TRBV19
D gene: .
CDR3 DNA: TGTGCCAGTAGTGGTCGGACGGGGAGCTCCTACAATGAGCAGTTCTTC
CDR3 protein: CASSGRTGSSYNEQFF

CDR3 length: 16
clone size: .
J gene: TRBJ2-5
V gene: TRBV10-3
D gene: TRBD2
CDR3 DNA: TGTGCCATCAGTGAAAGACAAGCGGGAGGTAGGGAGACCCAGTACTTC
CDR3 protein: CAISERQAGGRETQYF

CDR3 length: 14
clone size: .
J gene: TRBJ2-7
V gene: TRBV7-6
D gene: .
CDR3 DNA: TGTGCCAGCAGCTTAGCAGGGAGCTCCTACGAGCAGTACTTC
CDR3 protein: CASSLAGSSYEQYF

CDR3 length: 11
clone size: .
J gene: TRBJ1-5
V gene: TRBV30
D gene: .
CDR3 DNA: TGTGCCTGGAGTGTAGGGGGGCCCCAGCATTTT
CDR3 protein: CAWSVGGPQHF

CDR3 length: 14
clone size: .
J gene: TRBJ2-5
V gene: TRBV27
D gene: .
CDR3 DNA: TGTGCCAGCAGTTTCCACCGGTACCAAGAGACCCAGTACTTC
CDR3 protein: CASSFHRYQETQYF

CDR3 length: 13
clone size: .
J gene: TRBJ1-4
V gene: TRBV29-1
D gene: .
CDR3 DNA: TGCAGCGTTGAGGACAACGTAAATGAAAAACTGTTTTTT
CDR3 protein: CSVEDNVNEKLFF

CDR3 length: 15
clone size: once
J gene: TRBJ2-5
V gene: TRBV5-1
D gene: .
CDR3 DNA: TGCGCCAGCAGCTTACTAGGGGGATGGGGAGAGACCCAGTACTTC
CDR3 protein: CASSLLGGWGETQYF

CDR3 length: 17
clone size: .
J gene: TRBJ2-6
V gene: TRBV7-3
D gene: TRBD1
CDR3 DNA: TGTGCCAGCAGCTCCGAGACAGGGGGCCCTGGGGCCAACGTCCTGACTTTC
CDR3 protein: CASSSETGGPGANVLTF

CDR3 length: 15
clone size: .
J gene: TRBJ2-7
V gene: TRBV5-4
D gene: .
CDR3 DNA: TGTGCCAGCAGCTTGGCGGGAAGTCCTACCTACGAGCAGTACTTC
CDR3 protein: CASSLAGSPTYEQYF

CDR3 length: 16
clone size: .
J gene: TRBJ2-2
V gene: TRBV18
D gene: TRBD1
CDR3 DNA: TGTGCCAGCTCACCAAGTGGGACAGGGTCTTCCGGGGAGCTGTTTTTT
CDR3 protein: CASSPSGTGSSGELFF

CDR3 length: 15
clone size: .
J gene: TRBJ1-5
V gene: TRBV24-1
D gene: .
CDR3 DNA: TGTGCCACTTCGGATCGGGGGGGATGGGGTCAGCCCCAGCATTTT
CDR3 protein: CATSDRGGWGQPQHF

CDR3 length: 15
clone size: .
J gene: TRBJ2-5
V gene: TRBV6-5
D gene: TRBD2
CDR3 DNA: TGTGCCAGCAGGGTACTAGCGGGGGGAATAGAGACCCAGTACTTC
CDR3 protein: CASRVLAGGIETQYF

CDR3 length: 15
clone size: .
J gene: TRBJ2-1
V gene: TRBV19
D gene: .
CDR3 DNA: TGTGCCAGTAGTAGGAGCGGAGACCAGTACAATGAGCAGTTCTTC
CDR3 protein: CASSRSGDQYNEQFF

CDR3 length: 15
clone size: .
J gene: TRBJ1-1
V gene: TRBV7-2
D gene: .
CDR3 DNA: TGTGCCAGCAGCTTAGTTGGGGCAAAGAACACTGAAGCTTTCTTT
CDR3 protein: CASSLVGAKNTEAFF

CDR3 length: 13
clone size: .
J gene: TRBJ1-5
V gene: TRBV4-1
D gene: .
CDR3 DNA: TGCGCCAGCAGCCAAGAACCAGGGGACGCCCAGCATTTT
CDR3 protein: CASSQEPGDAQHF